The 14 T cell receptor beta chains listed next were all sequenced from one sample in a study of T-cell reconstitution after alpha-beta-depleted transplantation in children. As it was prepared, the TCRbeta library received unique molecular identifiers. Using its own MiXCR run on the PCR reads, TCRdb lists one record per CDR3 protein. The data contain some 640,000 distinct CDR3 sequences, approximately 15% of them singletons. The specimen was PBMCs from the stem cell graft donor, collected from the stem cell graft. These receptors came from a human donor who donated a stem cell graft to a child with acute myeloid leukemia.

The CDR3, as DNA: TGTGCCAGCAGCTTAGACGGCGGGTCCGGAGAGCCCCAGCATTTT. Protein sequence: CASSLDGGSGEPQHF. The chain carries TRBV7-2 and TRBJ1-5; D not resolved. Trimming left V 1 base short and J 8 bases short, with 15 bases between. This CDR3 contains 15 residues. The germline gives CDR1 SGHTA, CDR2 FQGNSA.

V gene TRBV20-1 combines with J gene TRBJ2-1; a possible D gene is TRBD2 (6 bases). Trimming took 1 base from V and 9 from J, leaving 19 bases between them. This CDR3 has 15 amino acids. Germline CDR1 DFQATT, CDR2 SNEGSKA (reference sequence). In nucleotides, the CDR3 is TGCAGTGCTAGAGGGGGCGGGGTCCGGCGTACTGAGCAGTTCTTC. This encodes CSARGGGVRRTEQFF.

This clonotype was recorded at least ten times. The chain is built from TRBV12-3 or TRBV12-4 and TRBJ2-1; maybe TRBD2 (6 bases). CDR3 length: 15 amino acids. Trimming pared 3 bases from V and 1 base from J, leaving 10 bases between. CDR3 DNA sequence: TGTGCCAGCAGTTTCGCGGGACTTTCCTACAATGAGCAGTTCTTC. It yields the protein CASSFAGLSYNEQFF.

The rearrangement uses TRBV5-1 and TRBJ1-1, with D hard to call. V lost 2 bases and J lost 5, with 13 bases in between. The CDR3 has 14 residues. CDR1 is SGHRS, CDR2 YFSETQ, per germline. The CDR3 protein is CASSFGSLGTEAFF. Written as DNA, the CDR3 is TGCGCCAGCAGCTTCGGGTCCCTAGGAACTGAAGCTTTCTTT.

There are a few counts of this clonotype. The J gene is TRBJ1-2, the V gene TRBV6-1; 9 nucleotides line up with TRBD1. The germline gives CDR1 MNHNS, CDR2 SASEGT. This CDR3 has 13 residues. V trimming: 6 bases; J trimming: 7 bases; junction bases outside the gene matches: 6. Written as DNA, the CDR3 is TGTGCCAGCAGGGGACAGGGCGTCTCTGGCTACACCTTC. It is translated as CASRGQGVSGYTF.

This chain joins TRBV5-1 and TRBJ1-3; D is perhaps TRBD1 (5 bases). Trimming left V 0 bases short and J 0 bases short, with 10 bases between. CDR3 length: 16 residues. Germline CDR1 reads SGHRS; CDR2 reads YFSETQ. CDR3 nucleotides: TGCGCCAGCAGCTTGGGGGGCCGGAGCTCTGGAAACACCATATATTTT. It yields the protein CASSLGGRSSGNTIYF. Full variable domain (outside the CDR3, taken from reference TRBV5-1 and TRBJ1-3): KAGVTQTPRYLIKTRGQQVTLSCSPISGHRSVSWYQQTPGQGLQFLFEYFSETQRNKGNFPGRFSGRQFSNSRSEMNVSTLELGDSALYLCASSLGGRSSGNTIYFGEGSWLTVV.

This clonotype was seen ten or more times. The chain is built from TRBV29-1 and TRBJ2-7, with a tentative D call TRBD1 (6 bases). V was clipped by 4 bases and J by 6 bases, with 10 bases between them. Germline V lookup: CDR1 SQVTM, CDR2 ANQGSEA. This CDR3 comprises 11 residues. In nucleotides, the CDR3 is TGCAGCGTTGTGGGGGCGGGCGAGCAGTACTTC. The encoded protein is CSVVGAGEQYF.

Points on this clonotype: A far more abundant clone sits one base away, making this likely a read error. V and J are TRBV12-3 or TRBV12-4 and TRBJ1-1; perhaps TRBD1 as D (5 bases). The CDR3 length is 14 residues. The CDR3 is CASSLEGPNTDAFF. CDR3 DNA: TGTGCCAGCAGTTTAGAGGGGCCGAACACTGACGCTTTCTTT.

This chain joins TRBV7-3 and TRBJ1-1; unclear D gene. V dropped 0 bases and J dropped 1 base, with 9 bases sitting between them. The CDR3 runs to 15 residues. The germline CDR1 and CDR2 sequences are SGHTA and FQGTGA. In nucleotides, the CDR3 is TGTGCCAGCAGCTTAACATTTGATGGGAACACTGAAGCTTTCTTT. Protein: CASSLTFDGNTEAFF.

Many counts were recorded for this clonotype. The chain joins TRBV20-1 to TRBJ2-5; D is perhaps TRBD2 (6 bases). The CDR3 has 12 amino acids. Germline CDR1 is DFQATT and CDR2 is SNEGSKA (reference sequence). The V end lost 6 bases, the J end lost 9 bases, and 17 bases lay between the germline ends. The CDR3 DNA follows: TGCAGTGCATCGGGACTCGAGATGTCCCAGTACTTC. Protein product: CSASGLEMSQYF.

This clonotype was counted at least ten times. V usage is TRBV20-1 and J usage is TRBJ1-5; D gene uncertain. The CDR3 extends over 15 amino acids. Germline assignment: CDR1 DFQATT and CDR2 SNEGSKA (reference sequence). Trimming stripped 0 bases from V and 4 bases from J, with 13 bases between. Written as DNA, the CDR3 is TGCAGTGCTAGAGAGGATGGGAACATAAATCAGCCCCAGCATTTT. It is translated as CSAREDGNINQPQHF.

The V call is TRBV5-1, the J call TRBJ2-5, with TRBD1 identical over 7 bases. The V gene end was trimmed by 2 bases and the J gene end by 5 bases; junction bases not matched to a gene: 12. CDR1 SGHRS and CDR2 YFSETQ come from the germline V gene. CDR3 length: 16 amino acids. CDR3: CASSLVRDSLGETQYF. CDR3 sequence (DNA): TGCGCCAGCAGCTTAGTCCGGGACAGCCTTGGGGAGACCCAGTACTTC.

This clonotype was seen repeatedly, ten times or more. The gene calls are TRBV5-6 and TRBJ2-7; tentative D call: TRBD1 (6 bases). The CDR3 is made up of 16 amino acids. V was clipped by 0 bases and J by 3 bases, with 16 bases between them. From germline, CDR1 is SGHDT and CDR2 YYEEEE. As DNA, the CDR3 is TGTGCCAGCAGCTTGGAAAGTTCGGGGACATTCTACGAGCAGTACGTC. Translation gives CASSLESSGTFYEQYV.

In its sample, this clonotype was seen many times. The CDR3 DNA follows: TGTGCCAGCAGCCGGGAACAGGGGCAGGCAGATACGCAGTATTTT. Amino acids: CASSREQGQADTQYF. The rearrangement links TRBV5-8 to TRBJ2-3, with 7 positions matching TRBD1. The germline CDR1 and CDR2 sequences are SGHTS and YDEGEE. The length of the CDR3 is 15 residues. The ends lost 4 bases at V and 4 bases at J; junction bases unmatched: 9. The whole variable domain, remainder taken from reference TRBV5-8 and TRBJ2-3, is EAGVTQSPTHLIKTRGQQATLRCSPISGHTSVYWYQQALGLGLQFLLWYDEGEERNRGNFPPRFSGRQFPNYSSELNVNALELEDSALYLCASSREQGQADTQYFGPGTRLTVL.